The entry that follows covers one T cell receptor beta chain sequence. Its recognized antigen is unknown. No base quality values were provided; no much bigger clone lies one nucleotide off. V trim: 5 bases; J trim: 1 base; unmatched bases: 5. From the cysteine through the phenylalanine, the CDR3 covers 15 amino acids. Only CDR3 DNA remains: 45 bases, in frame from the first base. The CDR1 and CDR2 encoded by the germline V gene are SGHTA and FQGNSA. This sample is drawn from a study of blood T cell repertoires in COVID-19 (dated by TCRdb to about 2020). Describing the broader study: The collaborator samples originated in the United States, Italy and Spain and spanned the acute and convalescent phases of COVID-19. The material from the prospective study consisted of cDNA or gDNA derived from T cells, B-cell-depleted T cells, or PBMCs. Samples came from the ongoing ImmuneRACE study (first 160 participants) plus 1,254 subjects from 6 global collaborators. Where available, HLA class I and class II types were obtained from metadata supplied by the sample provider rather than from assay-based typing. Subjects who had been exposed to COVID-19, were actively infected with it, or had recovered from it provided the deeply sampled blood TCRbeta repertoires that made up the dataset. The sample metadata nearly always contained a de-identified subject ID, COVID-19 status, age in years and sex. The repertoires were made available in a free public database intended to serve as a resource for research on the immune response to SARS-CoV-2.

Enrolling through a virtual design, the prospective study's participants ranged in age from roughly 18 to 95 years and lived across roughly 24 United States geographic areas. In the prospective study, cohorts were assigned on the basis of participant-reported clinical history obtained from a screening survey and a study questionnaire. Recovered participants in ImmuneRACE Cohort 3 were defined as having two consecutive negative NP/OP PCR tests, clearance from a healthcare professional, or resolution of symptoms. In the prospective study, mobile phlebotomists collected whole blood, serum and a nasopharyngeal or oropharyngeal swab from each participant. Additional blood draws and questionnaires over an approximately 2-month period could optionally be provided by prospective study participants. Before DNA extraction, prospective study blood samples were shipped either frozen or at room temperature.

The immunoSEQ Assay, a bias-controlled multiplex PCR, was used to amplify TCRbeta CDR3 regions from genomic DNA. In the source study's methods: The number of nucleated cells in each sample was estimated by amplification of reference gene primers within the assay. To quantify the absolute abundance of each unique TCRbeta CDR3 rearrangement, sequence reads were collapsed and filtered. Productive Simpson clonality was computed per sample as the square root of Simpson's diversity index over productive rearrangements. Sourced from immuneACCESS, this table was stored by TCRdb with only in-frame sequences that have V and J called. A share of the clones is absent; for the studies checked, an unresolved V gene accounts for under half, and the remainder has no known explanation. V and J calls and clone size follow that table, whereas D and trimming were derived from the DNA. The sample table lists about 310,000 clones, about 91% of them with a count of one. Roughly a tenth of the sample goes to the ten largest clones.

On the study overall, not on this receptor specifically: Clinical and demographic metadata were provided uncurated, with the amount varying by source and participant.

The sequenced sample was PBMCs or T cells enriched from blood (not recorded which). Rearrangement joined TRBV7-2 to TRBJ2-5, with 9 bases matching TRBD2. The TCR comes from a woman in her thirties or forties who had recovered from COVID-19. CDR3 reads: CASSRPGLAQETQYF. The DNA sequence reads TGTGCCAGCAGCCGGCCGGGACTAGCCCAAGAGACCCAGTACTTC.